Detailed here is one T cell receptor (beta chain). Its antigen is unknown. This sample was included in a study of OX40 agonist ivuxolimab in advanced cancers. Overall study: Prior therapy, whether anti-PD-1, anti-PD-L1 or anti-CTLA-4, was allowed, and roughly 41% had some. Overall study results and limits: The investigators did not determine what antigen specificity the expanded peripheral T cells had.

Clones were read by immunoSEQ multiplex PCR, and TCRdb kept only the in-frame ones, dropping some. The sample shows some 100,000 clones, 90% of them seen only once. The study sampled blood at baseline, cycle 4 day 1, and cycle 7 day 1. Germline CDR1 reads SGHVS; CDR2 reads FQNEAQ. V dropped 6 bases and J dropped 7; count of bases not matched to a gene: 9. This CDR3 contains 15 residues. The gene calls are TRBV7-8 and TRBJ2-2; 9 bases fit TRBD1. The sample here was CD4+ or CD8+ T cells sorted from blood, taken in a trial of the OX40 agonist ivuxolimab. This sequence was found in an adult with an advanced solid tumor such as melanoma, head and neck, liver or kidney cancer. In nucleotides, the CDR3 is TGTGCCAGCAGACCACAGGGGGCAGGTAGCGGGGAGCTGTTTTTT. It translates to CASRPQGAGSGELFF.